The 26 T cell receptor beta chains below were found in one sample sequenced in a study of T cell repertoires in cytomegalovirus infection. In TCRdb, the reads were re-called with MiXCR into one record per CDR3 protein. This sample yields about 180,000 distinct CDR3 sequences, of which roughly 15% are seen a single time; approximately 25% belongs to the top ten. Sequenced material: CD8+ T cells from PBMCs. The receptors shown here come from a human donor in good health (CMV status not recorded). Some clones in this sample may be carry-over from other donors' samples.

The CDR3 region is CASSLGLYGYTF. CDR3 bases: TGTGCCAGCAGCTTAGGACTCTATGGCTACACCTTC. The chain carries TRBV11-2 and TRBJ1-2, with D unclear. Trimming removed 1 base from V and 4 bases from J, with 4 bases in between. CDR3 size: 12 residues. Germline lookup yields CDR1 SGHAT and CDR2 FQNNGV.

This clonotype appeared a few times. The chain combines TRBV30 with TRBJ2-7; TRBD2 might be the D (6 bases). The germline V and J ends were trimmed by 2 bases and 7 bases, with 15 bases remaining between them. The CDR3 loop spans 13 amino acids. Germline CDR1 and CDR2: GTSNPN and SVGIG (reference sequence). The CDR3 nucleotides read TGTGCCTGGAGTTTGGGATCCGCGGGGGAGCAGTACTTC. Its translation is CAWSLGSAGEQYF.

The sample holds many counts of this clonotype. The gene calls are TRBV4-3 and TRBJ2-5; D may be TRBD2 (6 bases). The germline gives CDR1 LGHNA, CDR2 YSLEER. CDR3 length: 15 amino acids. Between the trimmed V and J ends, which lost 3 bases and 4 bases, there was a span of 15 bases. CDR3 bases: TGCGCCAGCAGCCAGGAGGGAAGCAGCCGAGAGACCCAGTACTTC. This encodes CASSQEGSSRETQYF.

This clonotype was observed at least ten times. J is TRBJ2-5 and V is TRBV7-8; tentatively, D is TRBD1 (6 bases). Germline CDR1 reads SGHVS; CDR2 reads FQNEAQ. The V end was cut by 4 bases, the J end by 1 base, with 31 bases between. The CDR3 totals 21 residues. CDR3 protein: CASSSGSPTGSEGPSQETQYF. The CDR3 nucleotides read TGTGCCAGCAGCTCCGGCTCCCCGACAGGTTCTGAGGGGCCTTCCCAAGAGACCCAGTACTTC.

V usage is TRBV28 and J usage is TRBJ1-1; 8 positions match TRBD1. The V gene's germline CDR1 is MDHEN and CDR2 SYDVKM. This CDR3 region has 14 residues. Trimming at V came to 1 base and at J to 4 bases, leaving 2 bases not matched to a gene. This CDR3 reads CASSLLTGGTEAFF. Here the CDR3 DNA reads TGTGCCAGCAGTTTATTAACAGGGGGCACTGAAGCTTTCTTT.

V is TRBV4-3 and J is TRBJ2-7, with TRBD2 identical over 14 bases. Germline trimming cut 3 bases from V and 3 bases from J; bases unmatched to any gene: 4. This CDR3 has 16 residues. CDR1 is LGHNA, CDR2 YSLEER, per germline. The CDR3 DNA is TGCGCCAGCAGCCAGGGACTAGCGGGGGATCTCTACGAGCAGTACTTC. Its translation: CASSQGLAGDLYEQYF.

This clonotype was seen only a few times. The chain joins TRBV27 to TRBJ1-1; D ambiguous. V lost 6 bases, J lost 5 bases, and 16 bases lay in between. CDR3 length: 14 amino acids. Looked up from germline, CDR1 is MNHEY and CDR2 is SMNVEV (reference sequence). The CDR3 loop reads CASSLGPGLTEAFF. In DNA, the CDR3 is TGTGCCAGCAGCCTAGGGCCGGGATTGACTGAAGCTTTCTTT.

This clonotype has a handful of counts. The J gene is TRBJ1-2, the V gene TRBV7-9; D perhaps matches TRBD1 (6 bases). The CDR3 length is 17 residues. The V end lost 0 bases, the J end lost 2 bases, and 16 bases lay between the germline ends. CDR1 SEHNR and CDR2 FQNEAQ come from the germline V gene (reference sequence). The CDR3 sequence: CASSLAAEDSPNYGYTF. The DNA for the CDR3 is TGTGCCAGCAGCTTAGCAGCCGAGGACAGCCCAAACTATGGCTACACCTTC.

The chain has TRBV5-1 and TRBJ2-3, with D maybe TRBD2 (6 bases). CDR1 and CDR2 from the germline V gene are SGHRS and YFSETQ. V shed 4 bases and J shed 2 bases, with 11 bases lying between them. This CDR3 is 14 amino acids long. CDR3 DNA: TGCGCCAGCAGCAAGGCGGGGACCACAGATACGCAGTATTTT. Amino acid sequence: CASSKAGTTDTQYF. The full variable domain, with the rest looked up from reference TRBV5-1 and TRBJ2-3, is KAGVTQTPRYLIKTRGQQVTLSCSPISGHRSVSWYQQTPGQGLQFLFEYFSETQRNKGNFPGRFSGRQFSNSRSEMNVSTLELGDSALYLCASSKAGTTDTQYFGPGTRLTVL.

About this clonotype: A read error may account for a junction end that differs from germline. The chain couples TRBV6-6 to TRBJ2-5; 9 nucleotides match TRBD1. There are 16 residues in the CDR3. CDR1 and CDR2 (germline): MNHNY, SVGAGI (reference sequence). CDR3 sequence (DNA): TGTGCCAGCAGTTACTCGACAGGGGGAATCCAAGTGACCCAGTACTTC. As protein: CASSYSTGGIQVTQYF.

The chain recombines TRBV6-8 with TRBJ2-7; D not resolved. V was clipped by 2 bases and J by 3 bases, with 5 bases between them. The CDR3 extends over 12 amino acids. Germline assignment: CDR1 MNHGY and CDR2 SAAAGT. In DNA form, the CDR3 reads TGTGCCAGCAGTTACAATCTCTACGAGCAGTACTTC. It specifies CASSYNLYEQYF.

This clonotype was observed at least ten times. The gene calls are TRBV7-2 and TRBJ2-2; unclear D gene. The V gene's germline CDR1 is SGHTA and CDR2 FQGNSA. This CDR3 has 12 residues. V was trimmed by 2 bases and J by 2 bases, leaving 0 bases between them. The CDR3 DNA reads TGTGCCAGCAGCTTAAACACCGGGGAGCTGTTTTTT. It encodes CASSLNTGELFF.

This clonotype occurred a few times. The CDR3 DNA reads TGCAGTGCTAGGGACTTTATAGGGAGTAATAGCAATCAGCCCCAGCATTTT. It encodes CSARDFIGSNSNQPQHF. The gene calls are TRBV20-1 and TRBJ1-5; D gene ambiguous. The CDR3 sequence is 17 residues long. V gave up 3 bases and J gave up 0 bases, with 18 bases separating them. Germline V gene data show CDR1 as DFQATT and CDR2 as SNEGSKA (reference sequence).

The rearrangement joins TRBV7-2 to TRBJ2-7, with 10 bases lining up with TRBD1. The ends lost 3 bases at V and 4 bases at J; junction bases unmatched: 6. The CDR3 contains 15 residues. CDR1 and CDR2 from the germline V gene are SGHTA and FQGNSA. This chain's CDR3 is CASSFFRDRGYEQYF. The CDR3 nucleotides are TGTGCCAGCAGCTTCTTCCGGGACAGGGGTTACGAGCAGTACTTC.

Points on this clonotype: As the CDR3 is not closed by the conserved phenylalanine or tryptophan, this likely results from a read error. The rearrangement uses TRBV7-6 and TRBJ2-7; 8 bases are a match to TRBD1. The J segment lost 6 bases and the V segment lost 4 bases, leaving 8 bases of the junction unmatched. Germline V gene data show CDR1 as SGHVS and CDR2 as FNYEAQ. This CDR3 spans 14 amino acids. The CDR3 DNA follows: TGTGCCAGCAGCTACGGCCAGGGGGCTGGCGAGCAGTACATC. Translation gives CASSYGQGAGEQYI.

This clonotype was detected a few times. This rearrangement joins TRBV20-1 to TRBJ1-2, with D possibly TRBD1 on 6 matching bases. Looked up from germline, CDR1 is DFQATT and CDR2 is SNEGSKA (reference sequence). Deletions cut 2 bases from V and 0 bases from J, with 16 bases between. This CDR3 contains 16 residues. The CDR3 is CSARPQGGAANYGYTF. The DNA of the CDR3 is TGCAGTGCTAGACCCCAAGGGGGGGCGGCTAACTATGGCTACACCTTC.

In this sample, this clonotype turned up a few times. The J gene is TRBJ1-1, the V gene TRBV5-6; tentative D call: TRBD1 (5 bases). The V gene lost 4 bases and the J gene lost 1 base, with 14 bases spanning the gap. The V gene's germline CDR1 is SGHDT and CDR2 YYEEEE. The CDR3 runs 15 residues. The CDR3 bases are TGTGCCAGCAGCCCCCCCTCGACAGAGAACACTGAAGCTTTCTTT. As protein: CASSPPSTENTEAFF.

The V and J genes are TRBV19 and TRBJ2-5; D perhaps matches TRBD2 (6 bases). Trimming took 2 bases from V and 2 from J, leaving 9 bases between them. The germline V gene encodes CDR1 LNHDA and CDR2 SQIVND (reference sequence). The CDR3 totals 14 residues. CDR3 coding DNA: TGTGCCAGTAGTATACTAGCGACGCAAGAGACCCAGTACTTC. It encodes CASSILATQETQYF.

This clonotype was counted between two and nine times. Written as DNA, the CDR3 is TGTGCCAGCAGCGCTTACTCCGGGACAGAAGGTAACACAGATACGCAGTATTTT. Its translation: CASSAYSGTEGNTDTQYF. The rearrangement uses TRBV9 and TRBJ2-3, with 7 bases fitting TRBD1. Germline-derived CDR1 and CDR2 are SGDLS and YYNGEE. Trimming took 3 bases from V and 2 from J; bases not matched to a gene: 15. The CDR3 sequence is 18 residues long.

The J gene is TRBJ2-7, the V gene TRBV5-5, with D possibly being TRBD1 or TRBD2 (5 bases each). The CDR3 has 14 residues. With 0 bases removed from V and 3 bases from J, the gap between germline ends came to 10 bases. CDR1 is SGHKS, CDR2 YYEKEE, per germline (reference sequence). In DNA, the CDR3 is TGTGCCAGCAGCTTGGACGGGGCCTTCTACGAGCAGTACTTC. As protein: CASSLDGAFYEQYF.

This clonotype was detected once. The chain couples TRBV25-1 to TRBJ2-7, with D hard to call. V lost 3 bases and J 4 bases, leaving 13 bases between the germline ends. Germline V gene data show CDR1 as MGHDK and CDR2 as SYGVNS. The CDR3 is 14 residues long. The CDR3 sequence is CASSEAWTGYEQYF. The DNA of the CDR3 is TGTGCCAGCAGTGAGGCGTGGACCGGTTACGAGCAGTACTTC.

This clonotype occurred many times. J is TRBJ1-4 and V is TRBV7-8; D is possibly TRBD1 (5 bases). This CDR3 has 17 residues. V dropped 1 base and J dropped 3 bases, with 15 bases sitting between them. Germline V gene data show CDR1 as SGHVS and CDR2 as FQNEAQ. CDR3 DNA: TGTGCCAGCAGCTTAGGGGCAGGGCGTCTGGCTAATGAAAAACTGTTTTTT. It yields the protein CASSLGAGRLANEKLFF. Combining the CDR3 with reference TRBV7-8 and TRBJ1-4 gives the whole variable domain GAGVSQSPRYKVAKRGQDVALRCDPISGHVSLFWYQQALGQGPEFLTYFQNEAQLDKSGLPSDRFFAERPEGSVSTLKIQRTQQEDSAVYLCASSLGAGRLANEKLFFGSGTQLSVL.

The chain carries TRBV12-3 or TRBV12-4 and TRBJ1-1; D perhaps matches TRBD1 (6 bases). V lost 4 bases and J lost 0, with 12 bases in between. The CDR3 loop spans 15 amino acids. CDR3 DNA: TGTGCCAGCAGTTGGGACAATCAAATGAACACTGAAGCTTTCTTT. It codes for CASSWDNQMNTEAFF.

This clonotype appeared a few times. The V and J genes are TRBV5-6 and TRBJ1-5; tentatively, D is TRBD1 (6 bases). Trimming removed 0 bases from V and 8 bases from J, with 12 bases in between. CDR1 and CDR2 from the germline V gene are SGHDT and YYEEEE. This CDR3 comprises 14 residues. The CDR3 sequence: CASSLARGAKPQHF. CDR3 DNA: TGTGCCAGCAGCTTGGCCAGGGGCGCGAAGCCCCAGCATTTT.

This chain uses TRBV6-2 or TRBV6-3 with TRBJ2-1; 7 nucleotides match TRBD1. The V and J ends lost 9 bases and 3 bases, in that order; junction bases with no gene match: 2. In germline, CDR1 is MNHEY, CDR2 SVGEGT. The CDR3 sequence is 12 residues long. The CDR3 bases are TGTGCCAGTTCAGGGGGCTACAATGAGCAGTTCTTC. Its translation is CASSGGYNEQFF.

The DNA for the CDR3 is TGTGCCAGCAGCCCCGGATGGCTAGCGGGGAACAATGAGCAGTTCTTC. Protein: CASSPGWLAGNNEQFF. The genes are TRBV7-8 and TRBJ2-1; 9 positions agree with TRBD2. The trim removed 5 bases at V and 5 bases at J, leaving 10 bases unmatched. The CDR3 has 16 residues. Germline lookup yields CDR1 SGHVS and CDR2 FQNEAQ.